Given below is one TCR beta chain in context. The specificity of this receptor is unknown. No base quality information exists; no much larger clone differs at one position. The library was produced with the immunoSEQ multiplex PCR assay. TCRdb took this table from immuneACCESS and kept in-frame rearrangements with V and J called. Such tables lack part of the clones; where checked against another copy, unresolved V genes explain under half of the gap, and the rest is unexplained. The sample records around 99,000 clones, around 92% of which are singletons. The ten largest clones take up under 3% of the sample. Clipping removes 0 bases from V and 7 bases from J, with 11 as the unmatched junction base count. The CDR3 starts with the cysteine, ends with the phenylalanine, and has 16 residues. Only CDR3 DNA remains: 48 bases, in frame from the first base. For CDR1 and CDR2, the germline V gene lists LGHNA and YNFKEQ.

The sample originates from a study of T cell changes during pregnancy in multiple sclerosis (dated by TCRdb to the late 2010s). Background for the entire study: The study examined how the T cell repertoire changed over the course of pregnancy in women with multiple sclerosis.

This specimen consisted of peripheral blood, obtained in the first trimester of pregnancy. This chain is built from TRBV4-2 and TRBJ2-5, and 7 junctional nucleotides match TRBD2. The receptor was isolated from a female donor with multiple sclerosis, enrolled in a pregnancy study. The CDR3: CASSQDSLAAIGTQYF. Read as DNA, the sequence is TGTGCCAGCAGCCAAGATAGTCTAGCGGCTATTGGGACCCAGTACTTC.